The sequence of this TCR beta chain was determined in a study of T-cell reconstitution after alpha-beta-depleted transplantation in children (dated by TCRdb to the mid-2010s). Context from the whole study: Using TCR repertoire profiling, the study quantitatively followed how T-cell immune reconstitution unfolded in children after TCRalphabeta/CD19-depleted allogeneic hematopoietic cell transplantation.

V sheds 7 bases and J sheds 8 bases, leaving 30 bases between their ends. From cysteine to phenylalanine, the CDR3 is 18 amino acids long. The kept DNA is CDR3 alone, 54 bases in frame from the first base. Libraries were constructed by PCR. Sequencing was carried out with an Illumina HiSeq 2500. TCR library preparation used molecular barcoding, with unique molecular identifiers applied to normalize quantification of the TCRbeta repertoire. The public reads were reprocessed in TCRdb via fastp at Q25 and MiXCR, keeping in-frame beta chains. Identical CDR3 proteins give one entry, which carries the most common genes and DNA. This sample comprises 500,000 to 650,000 distinct CDR3 sequences, around 10% of them detected only once. The leading ten clones occupy 14% of the sample. As concerns this clonotype: Its binding antigen is unknown. No much larger clone is present one base from it, and per-base qualities are unavailable.

The sample's treatment or condition label, in plain terms: allogeneic hematopoietic cell transplantation with graft depleted of TCRalphabeta T cells and CD19 B cells. TCRalphabeta/CD19-depleted allogeneic hematopoietic cell grafts were given to the transplant recipients, all of whom were children. Results the study describes overall, beyond this receptor: The apparently early recovery of alphabetaT-cell counts about two months after transplant reportedly depended on only several hundred rapidly expanded clones that came from non-depleted graft cells. In some patients, the high TCRbeta diversity seen at day 60 was put down to recipient T cells and intrathymic progenitors that had survived conditioning. Over subsequent months, a decline in hyperexpanded clone frequencies was noted, and after one year, T-cell counts and TCRbeta diversity were mostly ascribed to newly produced T cells.

The TCR was taken from a female patient aged 2-9 years who had a stem cell transplant for aplastic anemia, so the T cells may come from the graft donor. This sample comprised PBMCs, mostly from graft donor cells, obtained 180 days after TCRalphabeta/CD19-depleted stem cell transplant. The chain was built from TRBV12-3 or TRBV12-4 and TRBJ2-1; the D gene cannot be resolved beyond TRBD1 or TRBD2, each matching 5 bases. The nucleotide sequence reads as follows: TGTGCCAGCACCTTTAGGGGCCCCAGGGACGTGTACGTAGATGAGCAGTTCTTC. The resulting protein is CASTFRGPRDVYVDEQFF.